A single sample is the source of the 18 T cell receptor beta chains below, sequenced in a study of OX40 agonist ivuxolimab in advanced cancers. TCRdb's copy holds only in-frame clones and misses some; the assay was immunoSEQ multiplex PCR. The table has some 81,000 clones, 80% to 90% seen once. The specimen was CD4+ or CD8+ T cells sorted from blood, collected in a trial of the OX40 agonist ivuxolimab. These TCRs come from an adult with an advanced solid tumor such as melanoma, head and neck, liver or kidney cancer.

This chain links TRBV7-8 with TRBJ1-2; D perhaps matches TRBD1 (6 bases). Germline V gene data show CDR1 as SGHVS and CDR2 as FQNEAQ. V dropped 7 bases and J dropped 5 bases, with 23 bases sitting between them. The CDR3 covers 16 residues. The CDR3 spells CASTPRGGGRDYGYTF. In DNA, the CDR3 is TGTGCCAGCACCCCTAGAGGGGGAGGCAGGGATTATGGCTACACCTTC. The full variable domain, its missing parts supplied by reference TRBV7-8 and TRBJ1-2, is GAGVSQSPRYKVAKRGQDVALRCDPISGHVSLFWYQQALGQGPEFLTYFQNEAQLDKSGLPSDRFFAERPEGSVSTLKIQRTQQEDSAVYLCASTPRGGGRDYGYTFGSGTRLTVV.

The V gene is TRBV4-2, the J gene TRBJ1-5, with D perhaps TRBD1 (5 bases). The CDR3 is 18 amino acids. Germline V CDR1 and CDR2: LGHNA, YNFKEQ. The V end was cut by 0 bases, the J end by 2 bases, with 17 bases between. The CDR3 sequence: CASSQESAGRAGNQPQHF. CDR3 nucleotides: TGTGCCAGCAGCCAAGAGTCCGCGGGCAGGGCAGGCAATCAGCCCCAGCATTTT.

V and J are TRBV7-6 and TRBJ2-7; D is perhaps TRBD2 (6 bases). Germline loops: CDR1 SGHVS, CDR2 FNYEAQ. The CDR3 contains 12 residues. Trimming cost V 5 bases and J 3 bases, with 8 bases left between them. Here the CDR3 DNA reads TGTGCCAGCAGCCCCGGGGGCTACGAGCAGTACTTC. Translated, it gives CASSPGGYEQYF.

Only one count was recorded for this clone. The V and J genes are TRBV5-4 and TRBJ2-7, with D possibly matching TRBD2 (6 bases). V lost 0 bases and J lost 4, with 14 bases in between. The CDR3 is 15 residues long. Looked up from germline, CDR1 is SGHNT and CDR2 is YYREEE (reference sequence). DNA of the CDR3: TGTGCCAGCAGCTTGGGTGGGACTTCCCGATACGAGCAGTACTTC. It yields the protein CASSLGGTSRYEQYF.

The V call is TRBV15, the J call TRBJ2-3; TRBD2 matches at 7 bases. From germline, CDR1 is LNHNV and CDR2 YYDKDF (reference sequence). With V trimmed by 0 bases and J by 0 bases, 6 bases remained unmatched. The CDR3 loop spans 17 amino acids. The DNA of the CDR3 is TGTGCCACCAGCAGAGATCGTCGGCGGGGGAGCACAGATACGCAGTATTTT. It codes for CATSRDRRRGSTDTQYF. The variable domain in full, with the rest retrieved from reference TRBV15 and TRBJ2-3, is DAMVIQNPRYQVTQFGKPVTLSCSQTLNHNVMYWYQQKSSQAPKLLFHYYDKDFNNEADTPDNFQSRRPNTSFCFLDIRSPGLGDTAMYLCATSRDRRRGSTDTQYFGPGTRLTVL.

The CDR3 spells CASSLDGQPYEQYF. CDR3 sequence (DNA): TGCGCCAGCAGCTTGGACGGACAACCCTACGAGCAGTACTTC. The V gene is TRBV5-1, the J gene TRBJ2-5; perhaps TRBD1 as D (5 bases). The J call is doubtful: the DNA matches TRBJ2-7 better. CDR3 length equals 14 residues. CDR1 SGHRS and CDR2 YFSETQ come from the germline V gene.

This chain uses TRBV19 with TRBJ1-4; D gene uncertain. V was pared by 9 bases and J by 8 bases, with 16 bases between. The germline gives CDR1 LNHDA, CDR2 SQIVND (reference sequence). The CDR3 spans 13 residues. The CDR3 sequence is CASGRGIQEKLFF. In DNA, the CDR3 is TGTGCCAGCGGACGAGGGATCCAAGAAAAACTGTTTTTT.

This chain links TRBV7-9 with TRBJ1-3, with D perhaps matching TRBD1 (5 bases). V gave up 5 bases and J gave up 4 bases, with 15 bases separating them. CDR1 is SEHNR, CDR2 FQNEAQ, per germline (reference sequence). This CDR3 is 15 amino acids long. The CDR3 reads CASSPGGMRGNTIYF. DNA of the CDR3: TGTGCCAGCAGCCCGGGGGGTATGAGAGGAAACACCATATATTTT.

This clone was seen just once. The chain couples TRBV5-1 to TRBJ2-1; 8 nucleotides align to TRBD2. CDR3 length equals 14 residues. V lost 6 bases and J lost 4; bases outside the gene matches: 6. Per the germline V gene, CDR1 is SGHRS and CDR2 is YFSETQ. The chain's CDR3 is CASTGGGPYNEQFF. CDR3 bases: TGCGCCAGCACGGGAGGGGGACCTTACAATGAGCAGTTCTTC.

The rearrangement joins TRBV4-3 to TRBJ2-1; D unclear. V lost 0 bases, J lost 8 bases, and 14 bases lay in between. Germline V lookup: CDR1 LGHNA, CDR2 YSLEER. This CDR3 region has 15 residues. CDR3 nucleotide sequence: TGCGCCAGCAGCCAAGATTCCCGGGTGGGCGATGAGCAGTTCTTC. Protein product: CASSQDSRVGDEQFF.

This chain joins TRBV28 and TRBJ1-1; tentative D call: TRBD1 (6 bases). Deletions cut 6 bases from V and 1 base from J, with 27 bases between. Germline V gene sequence: CDR1 MDHEN, CDR2 SYDVKM. The CDR3 spans 19 residues. The CDR3 sequence: CASSDLKPRWTEKNTEAFF. CDR3 DNA sequence: TGTGCCAGCAGCGACCTTAAACCCCGATGGACAGAAAAGAACACTGAAGCTTTCTTT. The full variable domain, in which reference TRBV28 and TRBJ1-1 provide the parts outside the CDR3, is DVKVTQSSRYLVKRTGEKVFLECVQDMDHENMFWYRQDPGLGLRLIYFSYDVKMKEKGDIPEGYSVSREKKERFSLILESASTNQTSMYLCASSDLKPRWTEKNTEAFFGQGTRLTVV.

The chain is built from TRBV29-1 and TRBJ2-5, with 10 nucleotides matching TRBD2. Unmatched junction bases numbered 9, after V lost 6 bases and J lost 5 bases. Per germline, CDR1 SQVTM and CDR2 ANQGSEA. The length of the CDR3 is 14 residues. CDR3 residues: CSVLWLAGVETQYF. In DNA form, the CDR3 reads TGCAGCGTCCTGTGGCTAGCGGGGGTGGAGACCCAGTACTTC.

This chain links TRBV19 with TRBJ2-5; no firm D call. In germline, CDR1 is LNHDA, CDR2 SQIVND (reference sequence). Deletions cut 4 bases from V and 0 bases from J, with 6 bases between. The CDR3 has 13 residues. CDR3 sequence reads: CASSTPNQETQYF. The CDR3 DNA is TGTGCCAGTAGTACCCCGAACCAAGAGACCCAGTACTTC.

The chain carries TRBV4-1 and TRBJ1-1; D may be TRBD1 (5 bases). Trimming took 1 base from V and 5 from J, leaving 11 bases between them. There are 14 residues in the CDR3. Germline V CDR1 and CDR2: MGHRA, YSYEKL. The CDR3 protein is CASSQAGGGTEAFF. The CDR3 DNA reads TGCGCCAGCAGCCAAGCCGGGGGGGGAACTGAAGCTTTCTTT.

V is TRBV6-1 and J is TRBJ2-3; 9 nucleotides align to TRBD1. The germline CDR1 and CDR2 sequences are MNHNS and SASEGT. The V and J ends lost 7 bases and 0 bases, in that order; junction bases with no gene match: 5. The CDR3 consists of 15 residues. The CDR3 DNA is TGTGCCAGCACTTTACAGGGGGCGAGCACAGATACGCAGTATTTT. Translated: CASTLQGASTDTQYF.

This rearrangement joins TRBV15 to TRBJ2-1; D is unresolved. Per the germline V gene, CDR1 is LNHNV and CDR2 is YYDKDF (reference sequence). The CDR3 covers 14 residues. Trimming took off 4 bases at V and 0 bases at J, with 7 bases between the two ends. The DNA of the CDR3 is TGTGCCACCAGCAAAGGCAGCTCCTACAATGAGCAGTTCTTC. It translates to CATSKGSSYNEQFF.

The chain recombines TRBV11-2 with TRBJ2-1; D assignment may be TRBD1 or TRBD2 (6 bases each). The CDR3 spans 17 residues. Germline V CDR1 and CDR2: SGHAT, FQNNGV. Deletions cut 5 bases from V and 6 bases from J, with 23 bases between. DNA for the CDR3: TGTGCCAGCAGCCCGATTGGACGGAGGGGGGTGGTCAATGAGCAGTTCTTC. It yields the protein CASSPIGRRGVVNEQFF. Together with reference TRBV11-2 and TRBJ2-1, the CDR3 gives the full variable domain: EAGVAQSPRYKIIEKRQSVAFWCNPISGHATLYWYQQILGQGPKLLIQFQNNGVVDDSQLPKDRFSAERLKGVDSTLKIQPAKLEDSAVYLCASSPIGRRGVVNEQFFGPGTRLTVL.

This clone was recorded only once. The chain carries TRBV4-3 and TRBJ1-1; D not resolved. Germline V gene sequence: CDR1 LGHNA, CDR2 YSLEER. Trimming cost V 5 bases and J 1 base, with 8 bases left between them. The CDR3 loop spans 13 amino acids. The CDR3 loop reads CASSVDRNTEAFF. CDR3 bases: TGCGCCAGCAGCGTCGATAGGAACACTGAAGCTTTCTTT.